This TCR beta chain was identified during a study of cytomegalovirus exposure and HLA in healthy donors. Study-level information: Some 200 million T cells yielded 90 million to 130 million unique TCR beta sequences in earlier analysis. General study findings and limits: CMV serostatus was the only recorded immune exposure for donors.

The study sampled nominally healthy donors, though unrecorded immune exposures were likely. The PCR had 60 Vbeta and 13 Jbeta primers. Assay: immunoSEQ multiplex PCR; the TCRdb copy retains only in-frame clones and omits some. The table lists 90,000 to 110,000 clones, around 80% of them singletons, with about 6.9% in the top ten. Trimming shortened V by 0 bases and J by 0 bases, and 14 bases separated the two germline ends. The CDR3 totals 17 residues. CDR1 and CDR2 from the germline V gene are LGHNA and YNFKEQ. The table lists this clone with a few counts. Its target is unknown. The rearrangement links TRBV4-2 to TRBJ2-5, with D tentatively TRBD2 (7 bases). Sequencing used PBMCs. This receptor was obtained from a man between 25 and 39 years old in good health and CMV-seropositive. CDR3 coding DNA: TGTGCCAGCAGCCAAGATGTGGGGGGGGGCTACCAAGAGACCCAGTACTTC. This gives the protein CASSQDVGGGYQETQYF.